This T cell receptor (beta chain) is drawn from a study of shared clonotypes between healthy human individuals. CD45RO-negative CD8 cells positively selected for CCR7 made up the naive population, which excluded terminally differentiated effector memory CD45RA+ cells. Over several immunoSEQ plates, each subset's genomic DNA was distributed in even portions. Per sorted-subset replicate PCR, input was roughly 200 ng DNA, representing roughly 28,000 T cell genomes. Clones were sequenced by immunoSEQ multiplex PCR, and TCRdb holds only the in-frame ones, with some missing. The data hold hundreds of thousands of clones, with around 96% observed a single time. V lost 5 bases and J lost 5; bases outside the gene matches: 9. The CDR3 runs 15 residues. Germline CDR1 reads MNHEY; CDR2 reads SVGAGI.

The TCR comes from a woman in her 30s in good health. Sequences were obtained from naive CD8+ T cells sorted from blood. J is TRBJ2-7 and V is TRBV6-5; 10 positions match TRBD2. This chain's CDR3 is CASSGVLAGSNEQYF. DNA for the CDR3: TGTGCCAGCAGTGGAGTACTAGCGGGAAGCAACGAGCAGTACTTC.